The clone carrying this TCR beta chain was seen a handful of times. Its target is unknown. This sample is drawn from a study of tumor and adjacent non-tumor tissue in lung cancer. Study context: The patients, 10 men and roughly 5 women, were roughly 31 to 80 with stage I to III disease. Regarding the study as a whole: Significantly higher TCR diversity was found in tumor than normal lung.

V lost 1 base, J lost 15 bases, and 25 bases lay in between. This CDR3 spans 16 amino acids. CDR1 MNHNS and CDR2 SASEGT come from the germline V gene. The template was RNA from unsorted bulk tissue. Distant lung tissue was collected more than 3 cm away from the tumor edge. Between August and November 2014, newly diagnosed, chemotherapy-naive lung cancer patients underwent thoracic surgery in China. A modified ARM-PCR protocol with three rounds of nested PCR amplified TCRbeta. TCRdb re-called the multiplex PCR reads with MiXCR, one entry per CDR3 protein. The sample lists approximately 44,000 distinct CDR3 sequences; roughly 60% were seen once.

This TCR derives from a man aged 45-60 years with non-small cell lung cancer. Sequenced material: distant non-tumor lung tissue. V is TRBV6-1 and J is TRBJ1-5; D unclear. CDR3 coding DNA: TGTGCCAGCAGTGAAGACTGGGCAGGCAAAAATCAGCCACTGCATTTT. Translated, it gives CASSEDWAGKNQPLHF.